A selection of T cell receptor beta chains follows, all from one sample in a study of T cell repertoires in cytomegalovirus infection. TCRdb called the reads again in MiXCR, with one record for every CDR3 protein. Of 750,000 to 950,000 distinct CDR3 sequences in the sample, about 27% were seen once. No antigen has been identified for these receptors. This sample comprised cultured CD8+ T cells from PBMCs, obtained from culture after CMV antigen stimulation. The receptors were gathered from a human donor in good health (CMV status not recorded). Some clones in this sample may be carry-over from other donors' samples. Each CDR3 is given with its conserved first and last residue. Each record gives: V gene, J gene, D gene, clone size, CDR3 length, CDR3 protein, CDR3 DNA. The D gene is left open where the match is weak. Clone size, where shown, is once, few, many, or a class for clones that have expanded.

v_call: TRBV7-6; j_call: TRBJ1-1; d_call: .; clone_size: many; cdr3_length: 13; cdr3_aa: CASSLGKGTEAFF; cdr3_nt: TGTGCCAGCAGCTTAGGCAAGGGCACTGAAGCTTTCTTT
v_call: TRBV12-3/TRBV12-4; j_call: TRBJ2-2; d_call: .; clone_size: few; cdr3_length: 15; cdr3_aa: CASSLWVMNTGELFF; cdr3_nt: TGTGCCAGCAGCCTTTGGGTAATGAACACCGGGGAGCTGTTTTTT
v_call: TRBV7-9; j_call: TRBJ2-3; d_call: TRBD1; clone_size: once; cdr3_length: 18; cdr3_aa: CASSPSRDRGIRTDTQYF; cdr3_nt: TGTGCCAGCAGCCCGTCCCGGGACAGGGGAATCCGCACAGATACGCAGTATTTT
v_call: TRBV20-1; j_call: TRBJ1-2; d_call: .; clone_size: .; cdr3_length: 13; cdr3_aa: CSARGRGDYGYTF; cdr3_nt: TGCAGTGCTAGAGGAAGGGGAGACTATGGCTACACCTTC
v_call: TRBV6-6; j_call: TRBJ2-6; d_call: .; clone_size: .; cdr3_length: 17; cdr3_aa: CASIGLGSPSGANVLTF; cdr3_nt: TGTGCCAGCATCGGGCTAGGCAGTCCCTCTGGGGCCAACGTCCTGACTTTC
v_call: TRBV7-9; j_call: TRBJ1-2; d_call: .; clone_size: few; cdr3_length: 14; cdr3_aa: CASSLSAGATGYTF; cdr3_nt: TGTGCCAGCAGCTTATCGGCAGGGGCGACCGGCTACACCTTC
v_call: TRBV7-9; j_call: TRBJ2-2; d_call: TRBD1; clone_size: .; cdr3_length: 16; cdr3_aa: CASSSPRDSQTGELFF; cdr3_nt: TGTGCCAGCAGCTCCCCCCGGGACAGCCAGACCGGGGAGCTGTTTTTT
v_call: TRBV6-2/TRBV6-3; j_call: TRBJ2-1; d_call: .; clone_size: .; cdr3_length: 16; cdr3_aa: CASSYSGRLDYNEQFF; cdr3_nt: TGTGCCAGCAGTTACTCTGGGAGACTTGATTACAATGAGCAGTTCTTC
v_call: TRBV27; j_call: TRBJ2-1; d_call: TRBD2; clone_size: few; cdr3_length: 18; cdr3_aa: CASSLIFSGGDVYNEQFF; cdr3_nt: TGTGCCAGCAGTTTAATCTTTAGCGGGGGTGACGTTTACAATGAGCAGTTCTTC
v_call: TRBV5-6; j_call: TRBJ1-5; d_call: .; clone_size: few; cdr3_length: 15; cdr3_aa: CASSPTPNSNQPQHF; cdr3_nt: TGTGCCAGCAGCCCAACGCCAAATAGCAATCAGCCCCAGCATTTT
v_call: TRBV10-3; j_call: TRBJ2-2; d_call: TRBD1; clone_size: few; cdr3_length: 18; cdr3_aa: CATTGTGGRREQAGELFF; cdr3_nt: TGTGCCACTACCGGGACAGGGGGTAGGCGAGAACAAGCCGGGGAGCTGTTTTTT
v_call: TRBV7-3; j_call: TRBJ2-1; d_call: .; clone_size: .; cdr3_length: 15; cdr3_aa: CASSSRSGTHNEQFF; cdr3_nt: TGTGCCAGCAGCTCCCGTTCCGGGACTCACAATGAGCAGTTCTTC
v_call: TRBV7-3; j_call: TRBJ2-1; d_call: TRBD1; clone_size: many; cdr3_length: 15; cdr3_aa: CASSLGQGAHNEQFF; cdr3_nt: TGTGCCAGCAGCTTAGGACAGGGGGCTCACAATGAGCAGTTCTTC
v_call: TRBV27; j_call: TRBJ2-1; d_call: TRBD2; clone_size: few; cdr3_length: 18; cdr3_aa: CASSLYSTGGLVSNEQFF; cdr3_nt: TGTGCCAGCAGTTTGTACTCCACCGGGGGACTAGTGTCCAATGAGCAGTTCTTC
v_call: TRBV10-3; j_call: TRBJ1-1; d_call: .; clone_size: .; cdr3_length: 15; cdr3_aa: CAISPHGGMNTEAFF; cdr3_nt: TGTGCCATCAGCCCCCATGGGGGCATGAACACTGAAGCTTTCTTT
v_call: TRBV7-6; j_call: TRBJ2-1; d_call: .; clone_size: few; cdr3_length: 15; cdr3_aa: CASSPGPGDLHEQFF; cdr3_nt: TGTGCCAGCAGCCCCGGGCCAGGGGACCTACATGAGCAGTTCTTC
v_call: TRBV20-1; j_call: TRBJ2-1; d_call: .; clone_size: .; cdr3_length: 16; cdr3_aa: CSAPWRGVSSYNEQFF; cdr3_nt: TGCAGTGCTCCTTGGAGGGGGGTCAGCTCCTACAATGAGCAGTTCTTC
v_call: TRBV19; j_call: TRBJ1-5; d_call: TRBD1; clone_size: .; cdr3_length: 15; cdr3_aa: CTSSTYGTGYQPQHF; cdr3_nt: TGTACCAGTAGTACCTACGGGACAGGGTACCAGCCCCAGCATTTT
v_call: TRBV19; j_call: TRBJ1-1; d_call: .; clone_size: many; cdr3_length: 15; cdr3_aa: CASSTRTGLNTEAFF; cdr3_nt: TGTGCCAGCAGCACTAGAACGGGGCTTAACACTGAAGCTTTCTTT
v_call: TRBV7-6; j_call: TRBJ1-1; d_call: .; clone_size: .; cdr3_length: 17; cdr3_aa: CASSLDPGSPWDTEAFF; cdr3_nt: TGTGCCAGCAGCTTAGATCCGGGGTCACCCTGGGACACTGAAGCTTTCTTT
v_call: TRBV12-3/TRBV12-4; j_call: TRBJ1-1; d_call: .; clone_size: few; cdr3_length: 19; cdr3_aa: CASSQDGQIYLVMNTEAFF; cdr3_nt: TGTGCCAGCAGTCAAGACGGACAGATCTATTTGGTAATGAACACTGAAGCTTTCTTT
v_call: TRBV27; j_call: TRBJ2-1; d_call: TRBD2; clone_size: .; cdr3_length: 18; cdr3_aa: CASATIGGGGSSYNEQFF; cdr3_nt: TGTGCCAGCGCCACTATCGGCGGCGGGGGTTCTTCCTACAATGAGCAGTTCTTC
v_call: TRBV7-9; j_call: TRBJ2-5; d_call: .; clone_size: few; cdr3_length: 15; cdr3_aa: CASSLVGSKEETQYF; cdr3_nt: TGTGCCAGCAGCTTAGTCGGGTCAAAAGAAGAGACCCAGTACTTC
v_call: TRBV4-1; j_call: TRBJ1-5; d_call: .; clone_size: .; cdr3_length: 14; cdr3_aa: CASSQDSGGQPQHF; cdr3_nt: TGCGCCAGCAGCCAAGATTCCGGGGGTCAGCCCCAGCATTTT
v_call: TRBV2; j_call: TRBJ1-5; d_call: TRBD1; clone_size: .; cdr3_length: 16; cdr3_aa: CASSEAGQGSNQPQHF; cdr3_nt: TGTGCCAGCAGTGAAGCGGGACAGGGGAGCAATCAGCCCCAGCATTTT
v_call: TRBV5-4; j_call: TRBJ2-1; d_call: .; clone_size: .; cdr3_length: 12; cdr3_aa: CASSSSWNEQFF; cdr3_nt: TGTGCCAGCAGCTCCAGTTGGAATGAGCAGTTCTTC
v_call: TRBV6-1; j_call: TRBJ2-1; d_call: TRBD2; clone_size: few; cdr3_length: 14; cdr3_aa: CASSDRTSSNEQFF; cdr3_nt: TGTGCCAGCAGTGACAGGACTAGCTCGAATGAGCAGTTCTTC
v_call: TRBV19; j_call: TRBJ1-1; d_call: .; clone_size: few; cdr3_length: 15; cdr3_aa: CASSIYGTQNTEAFF; cdr3_nt: TGTGCCAGTAGTATTTATGGCACCCAGAACACTGAAGCTTTCTTT
v_call: TRBV7-9; j_call: TRBJ1-6; d_call: .; clone_size: few; cdr3_length: 17; cdr3_aa: CASSLVGGKGLGSPLHF; cdr3_nt: TGTGCCAGCAGCTTAGTAGGTGGGAAGGGGCTGGGTTCACCCCTCCACTTT
v_call: TRBV12-3/TRBV12-4; j_call: TRBJ2-5; d_call: .; clone_size: many; cdr3_length: 13; cdr3_aa: CASSLQRQETQYF; cdr3_nt: TGTGCCAGCAGTCTACAGCGTCAAGAGACCCAGTACTTC
v_call: TRBV5-6; j_call: TRBJ1-5; d_call: .; clone_size: .; cdr3_length: 14; cdr3_aa: CASSLGTGRGPQHF; cdr3_nt: TGTGCCAGCAGCTTGGGTACGGGGAGGGGGCCCCAGCATTTT
v_call: TRBV5-4; j_call: TRBJ2-1; d_call: .; clone_size: .; cdr3_length: 13; cdr3_aa: CASSLVGHDEQFF; cdr3_nt: TGTGCCAGCAGCTTGGTGGGCCACGATGAGCAGTTCTTC
v_call: TRBV19; j_call: TRBJ1-5; d_call: .; clone_size: few; cdr3_length: 16; cdr3_aa: CASRIGGVYSNQPQHF; cdr3_nt: TGTGCCAGTAGGATTGGGGGGGTTTATAGCAATCAGCCCCAGCATTTT
v_call: TRBV6-2/TRBV6-3; j_call: TRBJ1-5; d_call: .; clone_size: .; cdr3_length: 16; cdr3_aa: CASSYPKGTADQPQHF; cdr3_nt: TGTGCCAGCAGTTACCCGAAAGGGACGGCGGATCAGCCCCAGCATTTT
v_call: TRBV4-1; j_call: TRBJ1-1; d_call: .; clone_size: .; cdr3_length: 16; cdr3_aa: CASSQERGGRITEAFF; cdr3_nt: TGCGCCAGCAGCCAAGAAAGGGGAGGGAGGATCACTGAAGCTTTCTTT
v_call: TRBV12-3/TRBV12-4; j_call: TRBJ2-3; d_call: TRBD2; clone_size: .; cdr3_length: 16; cdr3_aa: CGSSFGETSALDTQYF; cdr3_nt: TGTGGCAGCAGTTTCGGAGAGACTAGCGCCTTAGATACGCAGTATTTT
v_call: TRBV6-6; j_call: TRBJ1-3; d_call: .; clone_size: .; cdr3_length: 17; cdr3_aa: CASSYAVSSGPGNTIYF; cdr3_nt: TGTGCCAGCAGTTACGCTGTCTCTTCGGGGCCAGGAAACACCATATATTTT
v_call: TRBV7-8; j_call: TRBJ2-1; d_call: TRBD2; clone_size: .; cdr3_length: 15; cdr3_aa: CASSHFGGGSGEQFF; cdr3_nt: TGTGCCAGCAGCCACTTTGGGGGGGGTTCGGGTGAGCAGTTCTTC
v_call: TRBV12-3/TRBV12-4; j_call: TRBJ2-2; d_call: .; clone_size: few; cdr3_length: 16; cdr3_aa: CASSLGTSNLTGELFF; cdr3_nt: TGTGCCAGCAGTTTGGGGACGTCCAACCTCACCGGGGAGCTGTTTTTT
v_call: TRBV7-2; j_call: TRBJ2-7; d_call: TRBD2; clone_size: many; cdr3_length: 15; cdr3_aa: CASSVYSGGPYEQYF; cdr3_nt: TGTGCCAGCAGCGTTTATAGCGGGGGCCCCTACGAGCAGTACTTC
v_call: TRBV4-1; j_call: TRBJ1-1; d_call: .; clone_size: .; cdr3_length: 13; cdr3_aa: CASSPAGYTEAFF; cdr3_nt: TGCGCCAGCAGCCCCGCGGGGTACACTGAAGCTTTCTTT
v_call: TRBV7-9; j_call: TRBJ1-1; d_call: .; clone_size: few; cdr3_length: 12; cdr3_aa: CASSLGHSEAFF; cdr3_nt: TGTGCCAGCAGCTTGGGACATAGTGAAGCTTTCTTT
v_call: TRBV19; j_call: TRBJ2-1; d_call: TRBD1; clone_size: .; cdr3_length: 13; cdr3_aa: CASGTASYNEQFF; cdr3_nt: TGTGCCAGTGGGACAGCCTCCTACAATGAGCAGTTCTTC
v_call: TRBV6-8; j_call: TRBJ2-2; d_call: .; clone_size: few; cdr3_length: 14; cdr3_aa: CASSHNGGYGELFF; cdr3_nt: TGTGCCAGCAGCCACAATGGGGGCTACGGGGAGCTGTTTTTT
v_call: TRBV6-1; j_call: TRBJ2-5; d_call: TRBD2; clone_size: .; cdr3_length: 16; cdr3_aa: CASSARLAGGQSTQYF; cdr3_nt: TGTGCCAGCAGTGCCCGACTAGCGGGGGGCCAGTCGACCCAGTACTTC
v_call: TRBV2; j_call: TRBJ1-1; d_call: .; clone_size: few; cdr3_length: 11; cdr3_aa: CATSWGGSAFF; cdr3_nt: TGTGCCACCTCGTGGGGGGGGTCAGCTTTCTTT
v_call: TRBV7-9; j_call: TRBJ1-5; d_call: TRBD1; clone_size: .; cdr3_length: 14; cdr3_aa: CASSLPGTGQPQHF; cdr3_nt: TGTGCCAGCAGCTTACCCGGGACAGGGCAGCCCCAGCATTTT
v_call: TRBV6-5; j_call: TRBJ2-2; d_call: .; clone_size: .; cdr3_length: 15; cdr3_aa: CASSYTGPNTGELFF; cdr3_nt: TGTGCCAGCAGTTACACGGGTCCGAACACCGGGGAGCTGTTTTTT
v_call: TRBV4-2; j_call: TRBJ2-1; d_call: TRBD2; clone_size: few; cdr3_length: 16; cdr3_aa: CASSQEGLAGGGEQFF; cdr3_nt: TGTGCCAGCAGCCAAGAAGGACTAGCGGGAGGAGGTGAGCAGTTCTTC
v_call: TRBV27; j_call: TRBJ2-5; d_call: TRBD1; clone_size: many; cdr3_length: 14; cdr3_aa: CASSWTGQAGTQYF; cdr3_nt: TGTGCCAGCAGTTGGACAGGGCAGGCAGGGACCCAGTACTTC
v_call: TRBV9; j_call: TRBJ1-1; d_call: .; clone_size: few; cdr3_length: 16; cdr3_aa: CASSVAAGAVNTEAFF; cdr3_nt: TGTGCCAGCAGCGTAGCTGCGGGAGCTGTGAACACTGAAGCTTTCTTT
v_call: TRBV28; j_call: TRBJ1-1; d_call: TRBD1; clone_size: .; cdr3_length: 15; cdr3_aa: CASSRGTGGHDEAFF; cdr3_nt: TGTGCCAGCAGTCGCGGGACAGGGGGGCACGATGAAGCTTTCTTT
v_call: TRBV20-1; j_call: TRBJ2-2; d_call: TRBD2; clone_size: .; cdr3_length: 16; cdr3_aa: CSARDRSGGYTGELFF; cdr3_nt: TGCAGTGCTAGAGATCGGAGCGGGGGGTACACCGGGGAGCTGTTTTTT
v_call: TRBV7-9; j_call: TRBJ2-3; d_call: TRBD1; clone_size: .; cdr3_length: 17; cdr3_aa: CASSLEKDRVLTDTQYF; cdr3_nt: TGTGCCAGCAGCTTAGAAAAGGACAGGGTTCTCACAGATACGCAGTATTTT
v_call: TRBV12-3/TRBV12-4; j_call: TRBJ2-7; d_call: TRBD1; clone_size: few; cdr3_length: 14; cdr3_aa: CASSSRDSSYEQYF; cdr3_nt: TGTGCCAGCAGTTCCCGGGACAGCTCCTACGAGCAGTACTTC
v_call: TRBV6-5; j_call: TRBJ2-5; d_call: .; clone_size: many; cdr3_length: 13; cdr3_aa: CASSYSEQETQYF; cdr3_nt: TGTGCCAGCAGTTACTCGGAACAAGAGACCCAGTACTTC
v_call: TRBV5-5; j_call: TRBJ1-2; d_call: .; clone_size: few; cdr3_length: 15; cdr3_aa: CASSPGGLKGYGYTF; cdr3_nt: TGTGCCAGCAGCCCGGGAGGCCTCAAGGGCTATGGCTACACCTTC
v_call: TRBV28; j_call: TRBJ2-5; d_call: .; clone_size: .; cdr3_length: 14; cdr3_aa: CASTQGRKGGAQYF; cdr3_nt: TGTGCCAGCACCCAAGGGAGGAAGGGCGGGGCCCAGTACTTC